Following are 16 T cell receptor beta chains from one sample sequenced in a study of cytomegalovirus exposure and HLA in healthy donors. Primers included in the PCR were 60 Vbeta and 13 Jbeta primers. Produced via immunoSEQ multiplex PCR; TCRdb's table is partial and in-frame only. The sample has around 78,000 clones. The sequencing input was PBMCs. The source is a man aged 18 to 30 in good health and CMV-seropositive.

The chain couples TRBV14 to TRBJ2-2; the D gene is possibly TRBD2 (5 bases). Germline V lookup: CDR1 SGHDN, CDR2 FVKESK. The CDR3 spans 15 residues. V was trimmed by 6 bases and J by 0 bases, leaving 11 bases between them. CDR3 in amino acids: CASRRGASNTGELFF. The CDR3 DNA sequence: TGTGCCAGCAGACGGGGAGCCTCGAACACCGGGGAGCTGTTTTTT.

In regard to this clone: Compared with germline, one end of the junction differs, possibly owing to a read error. The gene calls are TRBV7-7 and TRBJ1-4; D remains unclear. The CDR3 is 15 residues long. Germline CDR1 and CDR2: SSHAT and FNYEAQ (reference sequence). The CDR3 DNA follows: TGTGCTAGCAGCTTAAGCCCTGCAACTAATGAAAAACTGTTTTTT. Its protein product is CASSLSPATNEKLFF.

This rearrangement joins TRBV6-5 to TRBJ2-3; 16 positions agree with TRBD2. CDR3 size: 15 residues. J lost 6 bases, V lost 5 bases, and 2 bases had no gene match. Germline CDR1 and CDR2: MNHEY and SVGAGI. For the CDR3, the DNA is TGTGCCAGCAGTGGGACTAGCGGGGGGGTTGATACGCAGTATTTT. It is translated as CASSGTSGGVDTQYF.

The chain recombines TRBV19 with TRBJ2-1; the match to TRBD1 covers 7 bases. Germline loops: CDR1 LNHDA, CDR2 SQIVND (reference sequence). The CDR3 contains 13 residues. V was clipped by 9 bases and J by 9 bases; unmatched bases: 11. The CDR3 sequence is CASLDRSLGEQFF. DNA of the CDR3: TGTGCCAGCTTGGACAGGTCTCTAGGTGAGCAGTTCTTC.

The rearrangement joins TRBV28 to TRBJ1-1; D not resolved. The ends were cut back, 7 bases at V and 0 bases at J, with 9 bases in the middle. The germline V gene has CDR1 MDHEN and CDR2 SYDVKM. This CDR3 spans 13 amino acids. The CDR3 nucleotides read TGTGCCAGCATATCCTCAGTGAACACTGAAGCTTTCTTT. Translation gives CASISSVNTEAFF.

J is TRBJ1-6 and V is TRBV9, with D perhaps matching TRBD1 (5 bases). V lost 3 bases to trimming and J lost 6 bases, with 16 bases between them. The CDR3 covers 16 residues. Germline CDR1 SGDLS, CDR2 YYNGEE. The chain's CDR3 is CASSAPRGTGNSPLHF. CDR3 bases: TGTGCCAGCAGCGCCCCCCGGGGGACTGGTAATTCACCCCTCCACTTT.

This sequence joins TRBV5-8 and TRBJ2-5; D call uncertain. Trimming stripped 0 bases from V and 1 base from J, with 7 bases between. Germline CDR1 and CDR2: SGHTS and YDEGEE. There are 14 residues in the CDR3. The CDR3 bases are TGTGCCAGCAGCTTGGCTGCGTTCCAAGAGACCCAGTACTTC. This sequence encodes CASSLAAFQETQYF.

This chain joins TRBV5-6 and TRBJ1-1, with TRBD1 matching 9 bases. J gave up 2 bases and V 4 bases, and 6 bases lay outside the gene matches. Germline V CDR1 and CDR2: SGHDT, YYEEEE. The length of the CDR3 is 15 residues. DNA of the CDR3: TGTGCCAGCAGCACCCCGGGACAGGGCAACACTGAAGCTTTCTTT. Translating it yields CASSTPGQGNTEAFF.

The chain employs TRBV5-1 and TRBJ1-3, with a tentative D call TRBD1 (6 bases). V dropped 7 bases and J dropped 0 bases, with 11 bases sitting between them. CDR1 and CDR2 from the germline V gene are SGHRS and YFSETQ. The CDR3 is made up of 14 amino acids. This CDR3 is CASRQAISGNTIYF. In DNA form, the CDR3 reads TGCGCCAGCCGACAGGCGATCTCTGGAAACACCATATATTTT.

The V call is TRBV5-1, the J call TRBJ1-6, with 8 bases aligning to TRBD1. From germline, CDR1 is SGHRS and CDR2 YFSETQ. Trimming at V came to 4 bases and at J to 5 bases, leaving 5 bases not matched to a gene. The CDR3 has 15 amino acids. The CDR3 DNA sequence: TGCGCCAGCAGCGTGACAGGGGATAATAATTCACCCCTCCACTTT. Translated, it gives CASSVTGDNNSPLHF.

The rearrangement uses TRBV7-9 and TRBJ2-1, with D perhaps matching TRBD1 (5 bases). CDR1 is SEHNR and CDR2 is FQNEAQ in the germline V gene (reference sequence). V lost 8 bases and J 0 bases, leaving 11 bases between the germline ends. The length of the CDR3 is 14 residues. The CDR3 nucleotides are TGTGCCAGCCTTGACAGCCTCTCCTACAATGAGCAGTTCTTC. Translating it yields CASLDSLSYNEQFF.

The V call is TRBV30, the J call TRBJ1-5; D perhaps matches TRBD1 (6 bases). This CDR3 is built from 14 residues. Germline assignment: CDR1 GTSNPN and CDR2 SVGIG (reference sequence). V was pared by 1 base and J by 6 bases, with 13 bases between. The CDR3 sequence is CAWSAGAGGQPQHF. As DNA, the CDR3 is TGTGCCTGGAGTGCAGGGGCGGGGGGTCAGCCCCAGCATTTT.

This rearrangement joins TRBV19 to TRBJ2-5; 13 bases fit TRBD2. Per the germline V gene, CDR1 is LNHDA and CDR2 is SQIVND (reference sequence). V shed 5 bases and J 3 bases; nucleotides not matched to a gene: 6. The CDR3 spans 16 residues. For the CDR3, the DNA is TGTGCCAGTAGTCCGCGAGGACTAGCGGGAGAAGAGACCCAGTACTTC. Amino acids: CASSPRGLAGEETQYF.

V and J are TRBV28 and TRBJ1-1, with 7 bases lining up with TRBD1. Germline V gene sequence: CDR1 MDHEN, CDR2 SYDVKM. There are 15 residues in the CDR3. Unmatched junction bases numbered 7, after V lost 6 bases and J lost 0 bases. This chain's CDR3 is CASRRQGGMNTEAFF. The CDR3 bases are TGTGCCAGCAGAAGACAGGGAGGCATGAACACTGAAGCTTTCTTT. The full variable domain, with the rest looked up from reference TRBV28 and TRBJ1-1, is DVKVTQSSRYLVKRTGEKVFLECVQDMDHENMFWYRQDPGLGLRLIYFSYDVKMKEKGDIPEGYSVSREKKERFSLILESASTNQTSMYLCASRRQGGMNTEAFFGQGTRLTVV.

The V call is TRBV5-1, the J call TRBJ2-3; 7 bases fit TRBD1. Per germline, CDR1 SGHRS and CDR2 YFSETQ. V shed 4 bases, J shed 6 bases, and the junction held 8 bases outside the gene matches. The CDR3 spans 14 residues. The CDR3 DNA reads as TGCGCCAGCAGCATCGGGACAGATCTGGATACGCAGTATTTT. It encodes CASSIGTDLDTQYF.

This rearrangement joins TRBV5-6 to TRBJ1-4; D remains unclear. Germline CDR1 is SGHDT and CDR2 is YYEEEE. The CDR3 runs to 15 residues. Trimming left V 2 bases short and J 7 bases short, with 15 bases between. The chain's CDR3 is CASSLSYEGGEKLFF. CDR3 sequence (DNA): TGTGCCAGCAGCTTATCTTACGAAGGCGGTGAAAAACTGTTTTTT.